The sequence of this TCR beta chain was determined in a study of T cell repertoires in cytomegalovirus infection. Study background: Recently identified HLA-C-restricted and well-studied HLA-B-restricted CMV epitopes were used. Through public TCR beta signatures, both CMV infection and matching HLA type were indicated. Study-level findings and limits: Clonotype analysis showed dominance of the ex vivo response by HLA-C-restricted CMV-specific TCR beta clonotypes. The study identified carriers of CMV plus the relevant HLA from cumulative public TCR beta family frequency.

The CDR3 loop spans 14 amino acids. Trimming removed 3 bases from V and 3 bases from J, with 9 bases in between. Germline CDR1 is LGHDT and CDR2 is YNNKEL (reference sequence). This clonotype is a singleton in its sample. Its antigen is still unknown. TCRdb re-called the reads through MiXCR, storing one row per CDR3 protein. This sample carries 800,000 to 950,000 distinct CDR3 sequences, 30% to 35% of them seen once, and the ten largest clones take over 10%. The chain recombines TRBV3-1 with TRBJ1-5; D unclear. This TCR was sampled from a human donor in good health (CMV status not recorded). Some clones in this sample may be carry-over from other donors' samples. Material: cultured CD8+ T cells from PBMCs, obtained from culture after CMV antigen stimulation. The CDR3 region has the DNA TGTGCCAGCAGCCAGGCAGGTTACAATCAGCCCCAGCATTTT. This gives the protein CASSQAGYNQPQHF.